The 26 T cell receptor beta chains below all came from one sample that was sequenced in a study of regulatory T cells in long-lasting Graves disease. iRepertoire HTBI primers and Arm-PCR of CDR3 regions built TCR beta libraries. TCRdb passed the multiplex PCR reads through MiXCR, listing each CDR3 protein once. The table lists around 240,000 distinct CDR3 sequences, approximately 20% of them singletons, with approximately 14% in the top ten. The time point here: newly diagnosed GD, antithyroid drugs for less than 3 months. There was RNA extracted from PBMCs, and the TCR library was made from it. The same sample was also studied in work on T cells in Graves' hyperthyroidism and ophthalmopathy.

This sample comprised peripheral blood mononuclear cells (PBMCs), obtained at new diagnosis, from a patient treated with antithyroid drugs. The source of these receptors is a woman in her 30s with Graves disease.

This clonotype was detected ten times or more. The chain couples TRBV13 to TRBJ2-4, with no clear D. In germline, CDR1 is PRHDT, CDR2 FYEKMQ (reference sequence). This CDR3 region has 12 residues. V was clipped by 1 base and J by 6 bases, with 4 bases between them. CDR3 loop: CASSLEGNIQYF. Here the CDR3 DNA reads TGTGCCAGCAGCTTAGAGGGAAACATTCAGTACTTC.

V gene TRBV29-1 combines with J gene TRBJ1-1; perhaps TRBD1 as D (6 bases). CDR3 size: 14 residues. V was cut by 6 bases and J by 1 base, with 15 bases left in between. Germline V CDR1 and CDR2: SQVTM, ANQGSEA. DNA of the CDR3: TGCAGCGTCCTAAAGCGGGACACGAACACTGAAGCTTTCTTT. Protein sequence: CSVLKRDTNTEAFF.

This clonotype has at least ten counts. The chain employs TRBV24-1 and TRBJ2-1; D is unresolved. V was clipped by 6 bases and J by 5 bases, with 16 bases between them. Germline CDR1 reads KGHDR; CDR2 reads SFDVKD. The CDR3 has 15 amino acids. CDR3 sequence: CATSSPSPSDNEQFF. In DNA form, the CDR3 reads TGTGCCACCAGTTCCCCCAGTCCCTCGGACAATGAGCAGTTCTTC.

This clonotype was observed many times. The gene calls are TRBV18 and TRBJ1-1; possible D gene TRBD1, 6 bases. The CDR3 sequence is 14 residues long. The ends were cut back, 6 bases at V and 3 bases at J, with 14 bases in the middle. Germline CDR1 reads KGHSH; CDR2 reads LQKENI. The CDR3 nucleotides read TGTGCCAGCTCCAGGGGCGGCTACGACACTGAAGCTTTCTTT. Protein: CASSRGGYDTEAFF. The whole variable domain, filled in from reference TRBV18 and TRBJ1-1, reads NAGVMQNPRHLVRRRGQEARLRCSPMKGHSHVYWYRQLPEEGLKFMVYLQKENIIDESGMPKERFSAEFPKEGPSILRIQQVVRGDSAAYFCASSRGGYDTEAFFGQGTRLTVV.

About this clonotype itself: A far larger clone is a single base away, which makes a read error likely. The chain carries TRBV7-3 and TRBJ2-3; the match to TRBD2 covers 12 bases. In germline, CDR1 is SGHTA, CDR2 FQGTGA. The CDR3 contains 14 residues. CDR3 region: CASRLAGGTGTQYF. The CDR3 nucleotides are TGTGCCAGCAGGCTAGCGGGGGGGACAGGTACGCAGTATTTT.

DNA of the CDR3: TGTGCCAGCAGTCAAAACCGGGGGACAGGGGCTGGCTACACCTTC. Translated: CASSQNRGTGAGYTF. The chain has TRBV2 and TRBJ1-2; 10 bases are shared with TRBD1. V trimming: 5 bases; J trimming: 7 bases; junction bases outside the gene matches: 10. Germline CDR1 is SNHLY and CDR2 is FYNNEI. CDR3 length equals 15 residues. The full variable domain, with the rest looked up from reference TRBV2 and TRBJ1-2, is EPEVTQTPSHQVTQMGQEVILRCVPISNHLYFYWYRQILGQKVEFLVSFYNNEISEKSEIFDDQFSVERPDGSNFTLKIRSTKLEDSAMYFCASSQNRGTGAGYTFGSGTRLTVV.

This chain joins TRBV9 and TRBJ2-7; no definite D call. This CDR3 contains 13 residues. Germline V lookup: CDR1 SGDLS, CDR2 YYNGEE. Trimming pared 0 bases from V and 2 bases from J, leaving 6 bases between. CDR3 sequence: CASSVGATYEQYF. Here the CDR3 DNA reads TGTGCCAGCAGCGTAGGCGCGACCTACGAGCAGTACTTC.

The sample holds many counts of this clonotype. The V gene is TRBV20-1, the J gene TRBJ2-4, with 9 bases fitting TRBD1. V lost 5 bases and J lost 3; bases outside the gene matches: 2. This CDR3 contains 13 residues. Germline values: CDR1 DFQATT, CDR2 SNEGSKA (reference sequence). As DNA, the CDR3 is TGCAGTGCTTCGACAGGGGGCAAAAACATTCAGTACTTC. Its translation: CSASTGGKNIQYF.

This clonotype has at least ten counts. CDR3 region: CASNGGQRGSQPQHF. The CDR3 nucleotides read TGTGCCAGCAACGGAGGACAGCGGGGGTCTCAGCCCCAGCATTTT. The chain uses TRBV6-1 and TRBJ1-5; D possibly corresponds to TRBD1 (6 bases). V was clipped by 7 bases and J by 6 bases, with 19 bases between them. The CDR3 loop spans 15 amino acids. Germline CDR1 is MNHNS and CDR2 is SASEGT.

This clonotype was recorded at least ten times. This chain connects TRBV7-8 to TRBJ2-2; 10 nucleotides match TRBD2. The CDR3 runs to 17 residues. Germline CDR1 reads SGHVS; CDR2 reads FQNEAQ. V trimming: 6 bases; J trimming: 6 bases; junction bases outside the gene matches: 13. CDR3 nucleotides: TGTGCCAGCAGGCCGGTTGGAGGTAGCGGGGGGTCCGGGGAGCTGTTTTTT. It codes for CASRPVGGSGGSGELFF.

Turning to this clonotype: A much larger clone lies a single base off, so this may be a read error. The CDR3 region has the DNA TGTGCTAGTGGTTTGGTACTCGGGCGGGAGCCCTCAGATACGCAGTATTTT. Translation gives CASGLVLGREPSDTQYF. V is TRBV12-5 and J is TRBJ2-3, with TRBD2 identical over 7 bases. Germline assignment: CDR1 LGHNT and CDR2 FRNRAP. The CDR3 totals 17 residues. The V and J ends lost 0 bases and 4 bases, in that order; junction bases with no gene match: 10.

Ten or more counts support this clonotype. In nucleotides, the CDR3 is TGTGCCAGCAGGCCGGACGGGAACACTGAAGCTTTCTTT. Its translation is CASRPDGNTEAFF. This chain connects TRBV2 to TRBJ1-1; D gene uncertain. V was cut by 6 bases and J by 1 base, with 9 bases left in between. The CDR3 spans 13 residues. In germline, CDR1 is SNHLY, CDR2 FYNNEI.

This clonotype was seen repeatedly, ten times or more. The V gene is TRBV7-9, the J gene TRBJ2-2; D uncertain. CDR1 and CDR2 (germline): SEHNR, FQNEAQ (reference sequence). Trimming cost V 4 bases and J 7 bases, with 7 bases left between them. The CDR3 is 12 amino acids. The CDR3 sequence: CASSSRDGELFF. In nucleotides, the CDR3 is TGTGCCAGCAGCTCAAGGGACGGGGAGCTGTTTTTT.

The chain recombines TRBV10-3 with TRBJ2-2; weak D call: TRBD1 (5 bases). V lost 3 bases to trimming and J lost 4 bases, with 15 bases between them. This CDR3 contains 16 residues. Germline values: CDR1 ENHRY, CDR2 SYGVKD. This chain's CDR3 is CAISEKADTFTGELFF. DNA of the CDR3: TGTGCCATCAGTGAAAAGGCGGACACCTTCACCGGGGAGCTGTTTTTT.

Concerning this clonotype: This likely came from a read error, as a far larger clone is one base away. The gene calls are TRBV7-9 and TRBJ2-1; D uncertain. The CDR3 consists of 14 residues. The V gene's germline CDR1 is SEHNR and CDR2 FQNEAQ (reference sequence). CDR3 loop: CASSLLLSYNGQFF. The CDR3 nucleotides read TGTGCCAGCAGCTTACTCTTAAGTTACAATGGGCAGTTCTTC. The whole variable domain, remainder taken from reference TRBV7-9 and TRBJ2-1, is DTGVSQNPRHKITKRGQNVTFRCDPISEHNRLYWYRQTLGQGPEFLTYFQNEAQLEKSRLLSDRFSAERPKGSFSTLEIQRTEQGDSAMYLCASSLLLSYNGQFFGPGTRLTVL.

The CDR3 loop reads CASSLGLANGELFF. Written as DNA, the CDR3 is TGTGCCAGCAGCCTGGGACTAGCCAACGGGGAGCTGTTTTTT. V usage is TRBV11-2 and J usage is TRBJ2-2; 9 positions agree with TRBD2. The CDR3 covers 14 residues. Per germline, CDR1 SGHAT and CDR2 FQNNGV. Losses at the gene ends were 5 bases for V and 7 bases for J; bases not matched to a gene: 5.

This clonotype was seen only a few times. J is TRBJ2-3 and V is TRBV6-4, with 7 nucleotides matching TRBD2. The CDR3 extends over 15 amino acids. Losses at the gene ends were 4 bases for V and 1 base for J; bases not matched to a gene: 5. Germline V gives CDR1 MRHNA, CDR2 SNTAGT. DNA of the CDR3: TGTGCCAGCAGTGTTAGCGGGTACCGCACAGATACGCAGTATTTT. As protein: CASSVSGYRTDTQYF.

The genes are TRBV27 and TRBJ1-1; 12 positions match TRBD1. CDR1 is MNHEY, CDR2 SMNVEV, per germline (reference sequence). The CDR3 runs 19 residues. Losses at the gene ends were 5 bases for V and 6 bases for J; bases not matched to a gene: 19. CDR3 sequence (DNA): TGTGCCAGCAGTCCCACTCATGGGACAGGGGGCCTTACCCCTCCTGAAGCTTTCTTT. It specifies CASSPTHGTGGLTPPEAFF.

Ten or more counts support this clonotype. The V and J genes are TRBV7-4 and TRBJ2-1, with TRBD2 matching 12 bases. The CDR3 spans 16 residues. Losses at the gene ends were 1 base for V and 9 bases for J; bases not matched to a gene: 7. The germline V gene encodes CDR1 SGHVT and CDR2 SQSDAQ. The CDR3 DNA reads TGTGCCAGCAGCTTAGTCTCTAGCGGGGGGGCTGGTGAGCAGTTCTTC. Translating gives CASSLVSSGGAGEQFF.

This clonotype was seen a handful of times. This chain joins TRBV6-1 and TRBJ2-1; D is perhaps TRBD1 or TRBD2 (6 bases each). Germline CDR1 and CDR2: MNHNS and SASEGT. This CDR3 comprises 14 residues. The V end was cut by 11 bases, the J end by 5 bases, with 19 bases between. CDR3 protein: CAGGLGAGHNEQFF. In DNA, the CDR3 is TGTGCCGGGGGGCTGGGGGCAGGGCACAATGAGCAGTTCTTC.

For this clonotype: The conserved phenylalanine or tryptophan normally closing the CDR3 is absent here, so this likely arose from a read error. The chain has TRBV5-6 and TRBJ2-3; TRBD2 might be the D (5 bases). Per germline, CDR1 SGHDT and CDR2 YYEEEE. V was clipped by 4 bases and J by 4 bases, with 10 bases between them. This CDR3 comprises 13 residues. The CDR3 loop reads CASSPGGPDTQYI. The CDR3, as DNA: TGTGCCAGCAGCCCTGGCGGGCCAGATACGCAGTATATT.

This clonotype was seen many times. V gene TRBV4-1 combines with J gene TRBJ1-1, with 8 positions matching TRBD1. The CDR3 covers 15 residues. V trimming: 0 bases; J trimming: 4 bases; junction bases outside the gene matches: 4. Germline V CDR1 and CDR2: MGHRA, YSYEKL. The CDR3 DNA is TGCGCCAGCAGCCAAGAAACAGGGGGTGGCACTGAAGCTTTCTTT. This translates into CASSQETGGGTEAFF.

This clonotype has ten or more counts. Written as DNA, the CDR3 is TGTGCCAGCAGTTCGCGACAGGGAGGAAACACTGAAGCTTTCTTT. Translating gives CASSSRQGGNTEAFF. This chain links TRBV12-3 or TRBV12-4 with TRBJ1-1; 7 bases fit TRBD1. The CDR3 spans 15 residues. Trimming removed 4 bases from V and 2 bases from J; junction bases left unmatched: 7.

This clonotype was seen ten or more times. The V call is TRBV5-1, the J call TRBJ1-1; D uncertain. The germline V gene has CDR1 SGHRS and CDR2 YFSETQ. The CDR3 runs to 15 residues. V shed 6 bases and J shed 5 bases, with 20 bases lying between them. DNA for the CDR3: TGCGCCAGCACCCGAGCGGGCAGGTTGGAGACTGAAGCTTTCTTT. Translating gives CASTRAGRLETEAFF.

The V and J genes are TRBV19 and TRBJ2-2; D ambiguous. Per the germline V gene, CDR1 is LNHDA and CDR2 is SQIVND (reference sequence). CDR3 length: 15 amino acids. V lost 1 base and J 1 base, leaving 7 bases between the germline ends. This CDR3 is CASSIVGQNTGELFF. CDR3 nucleotide sequence: TGTGCCAGTAGTATAGTTGGGCAGAACACCGGGGAGCTGTTTTTT.

As to this clonotype: This may come from a read error, since a much larger clone is one base off. V and J are TRBV27 and TRBJ1-1; unclear D gene. Germline assignment: CDR1 MNHEY and CDR2 SMNVEV (reference sequence). The CDR3 length is 12 residues. The CDR3 DNA is TGTGCCAGCTGGCGGCAGAACGCTGAAGCTTTCTTT. It encodes CASWRQNAEAFF.